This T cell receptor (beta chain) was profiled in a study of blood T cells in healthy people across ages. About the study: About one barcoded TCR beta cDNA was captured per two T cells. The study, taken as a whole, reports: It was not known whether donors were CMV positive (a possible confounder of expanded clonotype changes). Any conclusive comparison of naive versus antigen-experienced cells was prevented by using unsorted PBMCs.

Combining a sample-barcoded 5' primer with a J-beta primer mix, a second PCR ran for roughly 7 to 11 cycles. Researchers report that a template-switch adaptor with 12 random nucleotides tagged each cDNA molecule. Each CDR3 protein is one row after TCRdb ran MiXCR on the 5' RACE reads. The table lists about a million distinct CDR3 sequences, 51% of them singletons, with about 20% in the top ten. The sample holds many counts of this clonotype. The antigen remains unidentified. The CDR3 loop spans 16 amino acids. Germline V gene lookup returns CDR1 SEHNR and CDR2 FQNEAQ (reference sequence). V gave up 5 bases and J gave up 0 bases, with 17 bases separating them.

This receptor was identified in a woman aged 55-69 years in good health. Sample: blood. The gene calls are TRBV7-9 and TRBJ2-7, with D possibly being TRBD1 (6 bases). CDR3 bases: TGTGCCAGCAGCGGCGGGTCAGGACAGAGCTCCTACGAGCAGTACTTC. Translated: CASSGGSGQSSYEQYF.